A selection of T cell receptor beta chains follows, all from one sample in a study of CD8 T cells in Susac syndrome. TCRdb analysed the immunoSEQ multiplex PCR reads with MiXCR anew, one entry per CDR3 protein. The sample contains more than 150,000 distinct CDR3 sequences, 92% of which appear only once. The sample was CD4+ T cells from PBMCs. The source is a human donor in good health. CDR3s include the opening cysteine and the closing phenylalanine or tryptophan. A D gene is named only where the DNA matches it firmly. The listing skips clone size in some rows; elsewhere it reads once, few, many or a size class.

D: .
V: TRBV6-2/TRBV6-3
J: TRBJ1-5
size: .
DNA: TGTGCCAGCAGTGGGACTACGGGTCAGCCCCAGCATTTT
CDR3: CASSGTTGQPQHF

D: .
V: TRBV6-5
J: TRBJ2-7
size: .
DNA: TGTGCCAGCAGTTACCAAACCCGGGACCCCACCTACGAGCAGTACTTC
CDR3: CASSYQTRDPTYEQYF

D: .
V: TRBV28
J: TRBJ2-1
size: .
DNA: TGTGCCAGCAGACAGGGAGTCTATGAGCAGTTCTTC
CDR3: CASRQGVYEQFF

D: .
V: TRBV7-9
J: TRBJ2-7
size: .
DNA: TGTGCCAGCAGCCCACTAGGCGAATCTTACGAGCAGTACTTC
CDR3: CASSPLGESYEQYF

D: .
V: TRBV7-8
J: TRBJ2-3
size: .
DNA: TGTGCCAGCAGCTTAGTAAACCCGCAAAGCACAGATACGCAGTATTTT
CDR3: CASSLVNPQSTDTQYF

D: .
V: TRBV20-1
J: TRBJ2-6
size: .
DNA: TGCAGTGCTACGAGGCTAACATCTGGGGCCAACGTCCTGACTTTC
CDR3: CSATRLTSGANVLTF

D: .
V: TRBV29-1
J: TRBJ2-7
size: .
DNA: TGCAGCGTCACGGGGGCGGGTTCCTACGAGCAGTACTTC
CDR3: CSVTGAGSYEQYF

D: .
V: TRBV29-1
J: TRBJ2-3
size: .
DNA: TGCAGCGTTGAAGGGGGGCCCGCAGATACGCAGTATTTT
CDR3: CSVEGGPADTQYF

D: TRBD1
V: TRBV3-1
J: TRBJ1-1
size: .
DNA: TGTGCCAGCAGTCTTGCCGGGACAGGGAACACTGAAGCTTTCTTT
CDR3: CASSLAGTGNTEAFF

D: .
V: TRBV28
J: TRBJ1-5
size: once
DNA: TGTGCCAGCAGTTTAAAGGGGCCCAATCAGCCCCAGCATTTT
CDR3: CASSLKGPNQPQHF

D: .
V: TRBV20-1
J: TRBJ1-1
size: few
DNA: TGCAGTGCTCCTGAGAACACTGAAGCTTTCTTT
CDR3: CSAPENTEAFF

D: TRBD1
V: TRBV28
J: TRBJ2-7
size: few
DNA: TGTGCCAGCAGCCCCCCGGGACAGGGGTGGGAGCAGTACTTC
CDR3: CASSPPGQGWEQYF

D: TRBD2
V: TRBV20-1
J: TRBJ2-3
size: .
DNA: TGCAGTGTTAATGAACGACTAGCGGGGAGTTATACGCAGTATTTT
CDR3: CSVNERLAGSYTQYF

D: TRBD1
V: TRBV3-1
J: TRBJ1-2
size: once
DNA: TGTGCCAGCAGCCCAATACAGGGGGCGCGGGATGGCTACACCTTC
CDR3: CASSPIQGARDGYTF

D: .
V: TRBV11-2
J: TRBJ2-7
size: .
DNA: TGTGCCAGCAGCCCCAATACGGCTAGAAACGAGCAGTACTTC
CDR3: CASSPNTARNEQYF

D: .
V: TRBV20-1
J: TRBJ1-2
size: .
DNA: TGCAGTGCTAGAGATGATGGAGGTGGCTACACCTTC
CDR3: CSARDDGGGYTF

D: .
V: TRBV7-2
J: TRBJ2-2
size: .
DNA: TGTGCCAGCAGCTTAACCAGGTTAGGGAACACCGGGGAGCTGTTTTTT
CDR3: CASSLTRLGNTGELFF

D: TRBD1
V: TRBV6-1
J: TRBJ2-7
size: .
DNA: TGTGCCAGCAGTGATTCGACAGGGCCAACCTACGAGCAGTACTTC
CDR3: CASSDSTGPTYEQYF

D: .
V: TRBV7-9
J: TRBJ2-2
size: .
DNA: TGTGCCAGCAGCTCGCGTGACCGCCGGACCGGGGAGCTGTTTTTT
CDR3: CASSSRDRRTGELFF

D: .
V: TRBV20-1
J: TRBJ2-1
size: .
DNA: TGCAGTGCCGCCGAGGACGCGTACAATGAGCAGTTCTTC
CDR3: CSAAEDAYNEQFF

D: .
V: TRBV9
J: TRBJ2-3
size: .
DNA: TGTGCCAGCAGCGTAGTGGCGGGGACCACAGATACGCAGTATTTT
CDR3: CASSVVAGTTDTQYF

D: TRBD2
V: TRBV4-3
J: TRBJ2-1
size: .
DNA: TGCGCCAGCAGCCAAGATAATAGCGGGGGGAGGAATGAGCAGTTCTTC
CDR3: CASSQDNSGGRNEQFF

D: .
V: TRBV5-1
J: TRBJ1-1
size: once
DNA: TGCGCCAGCAGCGGAGGACCGCAGAACACTGAAGCTTTCTTT
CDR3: CASSGGPQNTEAFF

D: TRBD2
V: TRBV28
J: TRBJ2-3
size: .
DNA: TGTGCCAGCTCTGGGTCTAGCGGGAGTACAGATACGCAGTATTTT
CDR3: CASSGSSGSTDTQYF

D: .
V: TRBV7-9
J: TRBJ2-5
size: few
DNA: TGTGCCAGCAGCACCGCGGGCGGGCCGGGGCTCCAAGAGACCCAGTACTTC
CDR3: CASSTAGGPGLQETQYF

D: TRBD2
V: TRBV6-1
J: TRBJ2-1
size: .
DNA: TGTGCCAGCAGTGACTGGCGGGAGGACAATGAGCAGTTCTTC
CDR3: CASSDWREDNEQFF

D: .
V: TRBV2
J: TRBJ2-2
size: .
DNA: TGTGCCAGCAGCACACAGGGTAGCGGCAACACCGGGGAGCTGTTTTTT
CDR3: CASSTQGSGNTGELFF

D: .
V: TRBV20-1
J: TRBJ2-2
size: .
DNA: TGCAGTGCCCAAAGGGGGATACCGGCCGGGGAGCTGTTTTTT
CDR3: CSAQRGIPAGELFF

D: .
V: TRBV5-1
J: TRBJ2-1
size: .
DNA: TGCGCCAGCAGCTTGGGTAGAGACAATGAGCAGTTCTTC
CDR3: CASSLGRDNEQFF

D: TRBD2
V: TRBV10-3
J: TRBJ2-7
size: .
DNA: TGTGCCCTCAGGTGGGAGGGGTCTTACGAGCAGTACTTC
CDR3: CALRWEGSYEQYF

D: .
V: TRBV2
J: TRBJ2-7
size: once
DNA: TGTGCCAGCGTGCAGGGCTACGAGCAGTACTTC
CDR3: CASVQGYEQYF